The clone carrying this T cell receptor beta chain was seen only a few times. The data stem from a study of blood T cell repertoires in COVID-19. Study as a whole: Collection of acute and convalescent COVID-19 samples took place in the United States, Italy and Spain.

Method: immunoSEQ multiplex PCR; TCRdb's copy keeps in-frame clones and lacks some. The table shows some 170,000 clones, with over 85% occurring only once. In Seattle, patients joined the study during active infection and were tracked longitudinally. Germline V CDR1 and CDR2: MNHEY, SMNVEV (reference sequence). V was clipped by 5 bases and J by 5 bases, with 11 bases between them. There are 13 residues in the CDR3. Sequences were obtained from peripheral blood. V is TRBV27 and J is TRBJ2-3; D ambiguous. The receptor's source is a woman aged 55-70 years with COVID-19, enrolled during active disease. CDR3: CASSGWSRDTQYF. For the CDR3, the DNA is TGTGCCAGCAGTGGCTGGAGTAGAGATACGCAGTATTTT.